These 6 T cell receptor beta chains were all obtained from the same sample, sequenced in a study of shared clonotypes between healthy human individuals (dated by TCRdb to the early 2020s). The receptor library was made with the immunoSEQ multiplex PCR assay. Not all clones reach the TCRdb copy of this immuneACCESS table, which keeps in-frame sequences only. Checked studies attribute under half of the gap to unresolved V genes and leave the rest unexplained. This sample is represented by more than 900,000 clones; around 78% of them were singletons. The leading ten clones occupy more than 0.55% of the sample. Sequencing input: memory CD4+ T cells from PBMCs. The sample's cell subset or site label, decoded: CD45RA-negative fraction. Receptor source: a man between 18 and 35 years old in good health. Some clones in this sample may be carry-over from other donors' samples.

The rearrangement links TRBV11-3 to TRBJ2-5; TRBD2 agrees at 13 bases. The CDR3 is made up of 16 amino acids. Trimming cost V 6 bases and J 7 bases; bases outside gene matches: 11. In germline, CDR1 is SGHNT, CDR2 YENEEA. The DNA for the CDR3 is TGTGCCAGCAGTTGGACTAGCGGGAGTACGGTAGGGACCCAGTACTTC. This gives the protein CASSWTSGSTVGTQYF.

Here the CDR3 DNA reads TGTGCCAGCAGCGCAATACAGGGGAGGAGCCCTATTCAGTACTTC. This translates into CASSAIQGRSPIQYF. The chain links TRBV21-1 to TRBJ2-4; the table calls TRBD1, which could not be checked here. TRBV21-1 constitutes a pseudogene. This CDR3 spans 15 amino acids.

CDR3 residues: CASTPLEGVGFYGYTF. The CDR3 DNA follows: TGTGCCAGCACCCCCCTCGAGGGAGTAGGTTTTTATGGCTACACCTTC. This rearrangement joins TRBV27 to TRBJ1-2; D remains unclear. CDR1 and CDR2 from the germline V gene are MNHEY and SMNVEV (reference sequence). Trimming removed 7 bases at V and 5 bases at J, with 23 bases between. The CDR3 totals 16 residues.

This sequence joins TRBV29-1 and TRBJ2-2, with a possible D match to TRBD2 (6 bases). The CDR3 has 14 amino acids. Germline V gives CDR1 SQVTM, CDR2 ANQGSEA. The V end lost 7 bases, the J end lost 5 bases, and 17 bases lay between the germline ends. CDR3 coding DNA: TGCAGCGCTACCGGGACTGGAAAAACCGGGGAGCTGTTTTTT. Its translation: CSATGTGKTGELFF.

The CDR3 DNA follows: TGTGCCAGCAGCTTAGCAGGGCCCTCTCGCGAGCAGTACTTC. This translates into CASSLAGPSREQYF. This sequence joins TRBV7-2 and TRBJ2-7; the D is unclear. Germline-derived CDR1 and CDR2 are SGHTA and FQGNSA. The CDR3 has 14 residues. Trimming took 0 bases from V and 6 from J, leaving 12 bases between them.

This clone was seen once. This rearrangement joins TRBV2 to TRBJ2-7; tentative D call: TRBD2 (5 bases). This CDR3 comprises 15 residues. The V gene's germline CDR1 is SNHLY and CDR2 FYNNEI. With 2 bases removed from V and 3 bases from J, the gap between germline ends came to 14 bases. CDR3 nucleotide sequence: TGTGCCAGCAGTGAAAATGCGGGCTGGGTCTACGAGCAGTACTTC. Translated: CASSENAGWVYEQYF. Based on the CDR3 plus reference TRBV2 and TRBJ2-7, the full variable domain is EPEVTQTPSHQVTQMGQEVILRCVPISNHLYFYWYRQILGQKVEFLVSFYNNEISEKSEIFDDQFSVERPDGSNFTLKIRSTKLEDSAMYFCASSENAGWVYEQYFGPGTRLTVT.